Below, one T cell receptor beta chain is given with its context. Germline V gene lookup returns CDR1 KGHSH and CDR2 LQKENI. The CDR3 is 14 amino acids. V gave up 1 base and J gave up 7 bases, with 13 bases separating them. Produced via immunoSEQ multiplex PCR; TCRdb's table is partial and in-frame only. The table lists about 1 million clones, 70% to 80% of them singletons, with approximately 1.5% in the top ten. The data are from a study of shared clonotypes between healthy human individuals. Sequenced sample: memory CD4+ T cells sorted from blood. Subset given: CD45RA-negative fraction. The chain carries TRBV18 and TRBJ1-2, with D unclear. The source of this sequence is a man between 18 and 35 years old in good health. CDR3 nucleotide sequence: TGTGCCAGCTCACCACAAGTACGGGAGGGTGGCTACACCTTC. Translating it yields CASSPQVREGGYTF.